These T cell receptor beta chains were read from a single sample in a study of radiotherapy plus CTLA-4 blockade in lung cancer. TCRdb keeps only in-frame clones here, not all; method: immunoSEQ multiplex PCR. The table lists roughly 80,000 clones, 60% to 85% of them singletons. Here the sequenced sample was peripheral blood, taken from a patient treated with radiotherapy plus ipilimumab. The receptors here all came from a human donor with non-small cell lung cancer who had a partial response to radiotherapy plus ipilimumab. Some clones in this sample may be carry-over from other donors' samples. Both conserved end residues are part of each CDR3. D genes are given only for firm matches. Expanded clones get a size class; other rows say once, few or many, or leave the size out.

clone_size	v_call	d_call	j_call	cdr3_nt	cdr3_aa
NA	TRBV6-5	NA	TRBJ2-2	TGTGCCAGCAGTTACCAAACCGGGGAGCTGTTTTTT	CASSYQTGELFF
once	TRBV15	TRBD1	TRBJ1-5	TGTGCCACCAGCAGAGAGACAGGGATCCAGCCCCAGCATTTT	CATSRETGIQPQHF
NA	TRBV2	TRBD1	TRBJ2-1	TGTGCCAGCAGTAAAAGGGGACAGGGGAGCTCCTACAATGAGCAGTTCTTC	CASSKRGQGSSYNEQFF
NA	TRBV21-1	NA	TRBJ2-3	TGTGCCAGCCCGAGGGGAGGGACAGATACGCAGTATTTT	CASPRGGTDTQYF
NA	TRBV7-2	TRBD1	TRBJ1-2	TGTGCCAGCAGTATCGGGACAGATTCTAACTATGGCTACACCTTC	CASSIGTDSNYGYTF
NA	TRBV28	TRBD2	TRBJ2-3	TGTGCCAGCAGTTCCGGACTAGCGGGGGGGCCTGATACGCAGTATTTT	CASSSGLAGGPDTQYF
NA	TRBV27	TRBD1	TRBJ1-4	TGTGCCAGCAGTTTATACTCCGGGACAGGGGGGAAAAAACTGTTTTTT	CASSLYSGTGGKKLFF
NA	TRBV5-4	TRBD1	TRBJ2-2	TGTGCCAGCAGCCCGGGACAGGCCCCCGGGGAGCTGTTTTTT	CASSPGQAPGELFF
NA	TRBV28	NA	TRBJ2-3	TGTGCCAGCAGCGCCCCACAGGGGACGGGGGCAGATACGCAGTATTTT	CASSAPQGTGADTQYF
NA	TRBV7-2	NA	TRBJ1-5	TGTGCCAGCAGCTTAGTGCAGGGCCATCAGCCCCAGCATTTT	CASSLVQGHQPQHF
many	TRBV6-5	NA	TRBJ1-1	TGTGCCAGCAGTTACATAAGGGGCTACACTGAAGCTTTCTTT	CASSYIRGYTEAFF
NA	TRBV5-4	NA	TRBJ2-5	TGTGCCAGCAGCTTCGGGGGACTGGCGGAAGAGACCCAGTACTTC	CASSFGGLAEETQYF
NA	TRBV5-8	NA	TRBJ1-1	TGTGCCAGCAGCTCGACAGTGAACACTGAAGCTTTCTTT	CASSSTVNTEAFF
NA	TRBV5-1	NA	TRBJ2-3	TGCGCCAGCAGCTTGGTTACGCGGGATGGGACAGATACGCAGTATTTT	CASSLVTRDGTDTQYF
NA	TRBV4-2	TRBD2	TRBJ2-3	TGTGCCAGCAGCCAGCGTGGGACTAGCGGGAGTATCCCAGATACGCAGTATTTT	CASSQRGTSGSIPDTQYF
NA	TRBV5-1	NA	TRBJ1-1	TGCGCCAGCAGCTTAGGGGGTCGAAGTATTGGAACTGAAGCTTTCTTT	CASSLGGRSIGTEAFF
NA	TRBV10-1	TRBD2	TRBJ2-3	TGCGCCAGCAGTTTAGCGGGAATTTCGGATACGCAGTATTTT	CASSLAGISDTQYF
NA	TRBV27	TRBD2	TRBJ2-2	TGTGCCAGCCGGCCGGGACTAGCGACCACCGGGGAGCTGTTTTTT	CASRPGLATTGELFF
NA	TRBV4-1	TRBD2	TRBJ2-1	TGCGCCAGCAGCCAACTAGCGGGAGGGCACAATGAGCAGTTCTTC	CASSQLAGGHNEQFF
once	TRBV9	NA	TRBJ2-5	TGTGCCAGCAGCGGAAACGCGGGCGACCGGGAGACCCAGTACTTC	CASSGNAGDRETQYF
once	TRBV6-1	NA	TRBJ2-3	TGTGCCAGCAGTGAATTGTTAGCAACAGATACGCAGTATTTT	CASSELLATDTQYF
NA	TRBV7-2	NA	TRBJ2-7	TGTGCCAGCACCAAGGGGGGGGTTGAGACCTACGAGCAGTACTTC	CASTKGGVETYEQYF
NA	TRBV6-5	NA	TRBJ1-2	TGTGCCAGCACCACCTGGCCGCTGGATGGCTACACCTTC	CASTTWPLDGYTF
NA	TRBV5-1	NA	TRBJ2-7	TGCGCCAGCAGCTTGGCCTTTCGCGAGCAGTACTTC	CASSLAFREQYF
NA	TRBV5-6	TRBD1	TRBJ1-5	TGTGCCAGCAGCTTGGGGGGGACAGGGGGTCAGCCCCAGCATTTT	CASSLGGTGGQPQHF
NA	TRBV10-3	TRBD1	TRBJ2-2	TGTGCCATCAGCCCTGGGAGCGGGACAGGGATCACCGGGGAGCTGTTTTTT	CAISPGSGTGITGELFF
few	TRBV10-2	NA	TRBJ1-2	TGCGCCAGCAGTCCCTACGGGGGAGGCTATGGCTACACCTTC	CASSPYGGGYGYTF
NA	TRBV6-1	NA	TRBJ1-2	TGTGCCAGCCGGGGACTGACTAACTATGGCTACACCTTC	CASRGLTNYGYTF
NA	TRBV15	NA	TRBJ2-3	TGTGCCACCAGCAGAGAGGGGACTAGCACAGATACGCAGTATTTT	CATSREGTSTDTQYF
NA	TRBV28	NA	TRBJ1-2	TGTGCCAGCAGTTCAGGAGGCTACACCTTC	CASSSGGYTF
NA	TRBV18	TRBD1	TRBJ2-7	TGTGCCTCCCAGGGACAGTACTACGAGCAGTACTTC	CASQGQYYEQYF
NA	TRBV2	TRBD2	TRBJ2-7	TGTGCCAGCAGTGGAGGCCTTGGGGGGGGCGAGCAGTACTTC	CASSGGLGGGEQYF
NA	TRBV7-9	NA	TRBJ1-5	TGTGCCAGCAGCTTAGGATCAGGAAATCAGCCCCAGCATTTT	CASSLGSGNQPQHF
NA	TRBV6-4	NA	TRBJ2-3	TGTGCCAGCTCGCGGGAAGGGACTCGGACAGATACGCAGTATTTT	CASSREGTRTDTQYF
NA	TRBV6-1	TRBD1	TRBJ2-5	TGTGCCAGCAGAGTCACAGGGGAGGAGACCCAGTACTTC	CASRVTGEETQYF
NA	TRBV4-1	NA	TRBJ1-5	TGCGCCAGCAGCCAAGTGGGGCGCCGTCAGCCCCAGCATTTT	CASSQVGRRQPQHF
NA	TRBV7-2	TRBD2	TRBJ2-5	TGTGCCAGCAGCTTAGGACTAGCGGAAGAGACCCAGTACTTC	CASSLGLAEETQYF
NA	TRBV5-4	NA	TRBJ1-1	TGTGCCAGCAGTCTGGATAGGGGTGAAGCTTTCTTT	CASSLDRGEAFF
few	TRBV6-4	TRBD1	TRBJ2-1	TGTGCCAGCAGTGACTCGAGACAGGGTGGGAATGAGCAGTTCTTC	CASSDSRQGGNEQFF
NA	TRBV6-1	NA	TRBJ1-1	TGTGCCAGCAGTGCCAGGCGGGGGAGTAACACTGAAGCTTTCTTT	CASSARRGSNTEAFF
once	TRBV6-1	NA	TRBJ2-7	TGTGCCAGCCAGGGCCAGGGCGAGCAGTACTTC	CASQGQGEQYF
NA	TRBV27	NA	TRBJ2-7	TGTGCCAGCAGTTTAAGAGGCTTCCTTCGCTCCTACGAGCAGTACTTC	CASSLRGFLRSYEQYF
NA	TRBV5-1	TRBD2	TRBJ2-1	TGCGCCAGCAGCCATAATACCGGGACTAGCGGGAGTTACAATGAGCAGTTCTTC	CASSHNTGTSGSYNEQFF
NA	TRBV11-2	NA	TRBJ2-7	TGTGCCAGCAGTCGTGACAGGGCTGGACTACGCGGGTCGTCCTACGAGCAGTACTTC	CASSRDRAGLRGSSYEQYF
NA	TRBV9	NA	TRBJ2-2	TGTGCCAGCAACCGTGACGGGGTGAACACCGGGGAGCTGTTTTTT	CASNRDGVNTGELFF
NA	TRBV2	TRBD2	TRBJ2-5	TGTGCCAGCACCGGGCAGCGGGGGGGCCAGGGGGAGACCCAGTACTTC	CASTGQRGGQGETQYF